The 14 T cell receptor beta chains in this list originate from one sample, sequenced in a study of naive and memory T cell subsets. The beta constant-region primer was an equimolar mix of two oligonucleotides covering TRBC1 and TRBC2. TCRdb ran MiXCR on the UMI-ligation and nested PCR reads and lists one entry per CDR3 protein. Among 89,000 or so distinct CDR3 sequences listed, around 12% were seen once. Sequencing input: central memory CD4+ T cells from blood. The receptors shown here come from a human donor in good health.

This clonotype was observed many times. V and J are TRBV29-1 and TRBJ2-7; TRBD1 matches 9 bases. Germline assignment: CDR1 SQVTM and CDR2 ANQGSEA. This CDR3 spans 15 amino acids. V lost 5 bases to trimming and J lost 0 bases; unmatched junction nucleotides: 8. CDR3 loop: CSVTTGGRSSYEQYF. DNA of the CDR3: TGCAGCGTTACTACAGGGGGCAGGTCCTCCTACGAGCAGTACTTC.

The CDR3 region is CASSYSWGRNYQPQHF. The DNA for the CDR3 is TGTGCCAGCAGTTACTCGTGGGGACGGAACTATCAGCCCCAGCATTTT. J is TRBJ1-5 and V is TRBV6-2 or TRBV6-3, with TRBD1 as a possible D gene (5 bases). This CDR3 region has 16 residues. In germline, CDR1 is MNHEY, CDR2 SVGEGT. Trimming cost V 0 bases and J 5 bases, with 14 bases left between them.

In this sample, this clonotype turned up a few times. This chain links TRBV6-2 or TRBV6-3 with TRBJ1-6; 10 nucleotides agree with TRBD1. The germline gives CDR1 MNHEY, CDR2 SVGEGT. V was clipped by 4 bases and J by 2 bases; unmatched bases: 2. The CDR3 has 16 amino acids. The CDR3 nucleotides are TGTGCCAGCAGTTCGACAGGGGGCGCCTATAATTCACCCCTCCACTTT. The encoded protein is CASSSTGGAYNSPLHF.

This clonotype was detected many times. The chain employs TRBV29-1 and TRBJ1-5, with a tentative D call TRBD1 (5 bases). V was clipped by 5 bases and J by 0 bases, with 11 bases between them. The V gene's germline CDR1 is SQVTM and CDR2 ANQGSEA. This CDR3 region has 14 residues. In nucleotides, the CDR3 is TGCAGCGTTACCCAGGGAAATAGCAATCAGCCCCAGCATTTT. Translating it yields CSVTQGNSNQPQHF.

This clonotype came up a few times. The V gene is TRBV7-2, the J gene TRBJ2-3; D is perhaps TRBD1 (7 bases). Trimming shortened V by 8 bases and J by 4 bases, and 13 bases separated the two germline ends. Germline values: CDR1 SGHTA, CDR2 FQGNSA. This CDR3 has 13 amino acids. The CDR3 DNA reads TGTGCCAGCTCGGGCGGGACAGCAGATACGCAGTATTTT. Translation: CASSGGTADTQYF.

The chain carries TRBV6-6 and TRBJ2-4, with 9 bases identical to TRBD1. Germline CDR1 is MNHNY and CDR2 is SVGAGI (reference sequence). The CDR3 runs to 15 residues. With 7 bases clipped from V and 4 bases from J, the junction kept 8 bases outside the gene matches. CDR3 region: CASKTTGGIKNIQYF. The CDR3 DNA reads TGTGCCAGCAAAACTACAGGGGGCATAAAAAACATTCAGTACTTC.

In this sample, this clonotype turned up a few times. This chain connects TRBV6-2 or TRBV6-3 to TRBJ2-5; D is unclear. Trimming cost V 2 bases and J 6 bases, with 13 bases left between them. This CDR3 region has 14 residues. Germline assignment: CDR1 MNHEY and CDR2 SVGEGT. The CDR3 DNA reads TGTGCCAGCAGTTACGGTGTAGACCGGAAGACCCAGTACTTC. Its protein product is CASSYGVDRKTQYF.

The chain has TRBV6-5 and TRBJ2-1; 8 positions agree with TRBD1. The CDR3 loop spans 16 amino acids. Trimming at V came to 6 bases and at J to 7 bases, leaving 14 bases not matched to a gene. Per the germline V gene, CDR1 is MNHEY and CDR2 is SVGAGI. As DNA, the CDR3 is TGTGCCAGCAGAGCGCCGGGACAGGTCGGAAAAAATGAGCAGTTCTTC. Amino acids: CASRAPGQVGKNEQFF.

The V call is TRBV11-2, the J call TRBJ2-3; D gene unclear. Germline V lookup: CDR1 SGHAT, CDR2 FQNNGV. Trimming cost V 4 bases and J 3 bases, with 11 bases left between them. The CDR3 extends over 14 amino acids. DNA for the CDR3: TGTGCCAGCAGCTCCCAAGCCGGTACAGATACGCAGTATTTT. Its translation: CASSSQAGTDTQYF.

V usage is TRBV5-1 and J usage is TRBJ2-7; 8 nucleotides match TRBD1. Germline CDR1 SGHRS, CDR2 YFSETQ. The length of the CDR3 is 18 residues. J gave up 0 bases and V 4 bases, and 15 bases lay outside the gene matches. The CDR3 region is CASSTGQGNTRSSYEQYF. Written as DNA, the CDR3 is TGCGCCAGCAGCACCGGACAGGGTAATACCCGGAGCTCCTACGAGCAGTACTTC.

This clonotype was counted many times. The V and J genes are TRBV5-1 and TRBJ2-7; TRBD2 aligns across 11 bases. Germline lookup yields CDR1 SGHRS and CDR2 YFSETQ. The CDR3 length is 15 residues. V trimming: 4 bases; J trimming: 6 bases; junction bases outside the gene matches: 9. CDR3 sequence: CASSLDSGRASEQYF. CDR3 bases: TGCGCCAGCAGCCTCGATAGCGGGAGGGCCTCCGAGCAGTACTTC.

The chain combines TRBV7-2 with TRBJ2-7; 10 bases fit TRBD2. Germline assignment: CDR1 SGHTA and CDR2 FQGNSA. The J segment lost 1 base and the V segment lost 4 bases, leaving 10 bases of the junction unmatched. CDR3 length equals 17 residues. The CDR3 nucleotides are TGTGCCAGCAGCTCCGGAATAGCGGGAGGTCGATCCTACGAGCAGTACTTC. Residues: CASSSGIAGGRSYEQYF.

At least ten counts were recorded for this clonotype. This chain links TRBV10-3 with TRBJ2-1, with 7 bases lining up with TRBD2. The germline gives CDR1 ENHRY, CDR2 SYGVKD. Trimming removed 9 bases from V and 7 bases from J; junction bases left unmatched: 9. This CDR3 has 13 residues. The CDR3 DNA reads TGTGCCATACGGGGCGGGAGCGTGAATGAGCAGTTCTTC. Encoded protein: CAIRGGSVNEQFF.

This clonotype was seen more than once but under ten times. This sequence joins TRBV2 and TRBJ2-1; 7 nucleotides line up with TRBD2. Germline V CDR1 and CDR2: SNHLY, FYNNEI. The trim removed 2 bases at V and 6 bases at J, leaving 1 base unmatched. This CDR3 is built from 13 residues. CDR3 bases: TGTGCCAGCAGTGAACGCGGGAGCAATGAGCAGTTCTTC. It yields the protein CASSERGSNEQFF.